This paragraph covers one T cell receptor beta chain sequence. The target antigen is unknown. This sample was taken from a study of cytomegalovirus exposure and HLA in healthy donors. Overall study context: Ancestry clustering placed about 86% of a few hundred genotyped donors in the Caucasian-associated cluster. Overall study results and limits: According to a later analysis, most TCR beta chains associated with CMV appeared HLA-restricted. In a later analysis, HLA-associated TCR beta chains were more clonally expanded than equally common others. A later analysis linked a missense variant in DCLRE1C to the trimming of TCR beta V and J genes.

This PCR relied on a set of 60 Vbeta primers and 13 Jbeta primers. Sequenced by immunoSEQ multiplex PCR; TCRdb stores in-frame clones only, minus some. The profile shows more than 95,000 clones, roughly 71% of them singletons. This TCR was recovered from a woman aged 45-60 years in good health and CMV-seropositive. What was sequenced was PBMCs.

The DNA of the CDR3 is TGCGCCAGCAGCGAGGGCCCCGAGGGTCAGCCCCAGCATTTT. This sequence encodes CASSEGPEGQPQHF. This chain links TRBV5-1 with TRBJ1-5; no firm D call. CDR3 length equals 14 residues. Trimming left V 4 bases short and J 6 bases short, with 14 bases between. CDR1 and CDR2 from the germline V gene are SGHRS and YFSETQ.